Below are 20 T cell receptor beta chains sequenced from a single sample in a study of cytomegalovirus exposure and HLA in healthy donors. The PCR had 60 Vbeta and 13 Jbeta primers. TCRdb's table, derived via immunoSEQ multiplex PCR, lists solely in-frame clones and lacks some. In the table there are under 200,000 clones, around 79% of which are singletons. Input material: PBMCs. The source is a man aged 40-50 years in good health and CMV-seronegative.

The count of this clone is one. CDR3 residues: CATSREADPVGGVGEQFF. The CDR3 nucleotides read TGTGCCACCAGCAGAGAGGCGGACCCTGTGGGGGGAGTGGGCGAGCAGTTCTTC. The gene calls are TRBV15 and TRBJ2-1, with D tentatively TRBD2 (6 bases). The germline V gene has CDR1 LNHNV and CDR2 YYDKDF (reference sequence). The CDR3 sequence is 18 residues long. Between the trimmed V and J ends, which lost 0 bases and 10 bases, there was a span of 25 bases.

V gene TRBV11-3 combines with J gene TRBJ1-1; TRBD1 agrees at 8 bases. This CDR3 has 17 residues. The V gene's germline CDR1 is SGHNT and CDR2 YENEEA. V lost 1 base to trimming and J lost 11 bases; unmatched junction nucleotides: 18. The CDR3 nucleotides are TGTGCCAGCAGCTTAGCACAGGGGGACTTTCAGGCCGGAGAGGCTTTCTTT. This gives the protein CASSLAQGDFQAGEAFF.

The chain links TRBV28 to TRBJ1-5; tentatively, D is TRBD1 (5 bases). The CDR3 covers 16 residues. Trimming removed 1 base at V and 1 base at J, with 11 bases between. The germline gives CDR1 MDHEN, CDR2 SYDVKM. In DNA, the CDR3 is TGTGCCAGCAGTTTATTTTCGGGGGAAAGCAATCAGCCCCAGCATTTT. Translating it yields CASSLFSGESNQPQHF. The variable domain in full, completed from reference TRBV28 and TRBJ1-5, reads DVKVTQSSRYLVKRTGEKVFLECVQDMDHENMFWYRQDPGLGLRLIYFSYDVKMKEKGDIPEGYSVSREKKERFSLILESASTNQTSMYLCASSLFSGESNQPQHFGDGTRLSIL.

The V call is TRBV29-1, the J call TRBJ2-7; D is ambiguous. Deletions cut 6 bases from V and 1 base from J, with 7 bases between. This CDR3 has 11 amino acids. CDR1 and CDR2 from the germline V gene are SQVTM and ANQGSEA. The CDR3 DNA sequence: TGCAGCGTGGTGACATCCTACGAGCAGTACTTC. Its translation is CSVVTSYEQYF.

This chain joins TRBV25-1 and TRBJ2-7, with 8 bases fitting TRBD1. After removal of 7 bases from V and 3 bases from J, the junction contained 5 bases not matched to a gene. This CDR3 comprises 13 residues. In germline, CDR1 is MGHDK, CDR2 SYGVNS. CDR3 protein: CASMPGTGYEQYF. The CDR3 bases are TGTGCCAGCATGCCCGGGACAGGCTACGAGCAGTACTTC.

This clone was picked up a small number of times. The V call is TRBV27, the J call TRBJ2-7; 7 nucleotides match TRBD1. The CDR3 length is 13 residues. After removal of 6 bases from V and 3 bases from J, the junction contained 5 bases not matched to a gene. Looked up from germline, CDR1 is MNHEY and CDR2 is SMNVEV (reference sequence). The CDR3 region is CASRRQGNYEQYF. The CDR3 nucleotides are TGTGCCAGCAGAAGACAGGGAAACTACGAGCAGTACTTC.

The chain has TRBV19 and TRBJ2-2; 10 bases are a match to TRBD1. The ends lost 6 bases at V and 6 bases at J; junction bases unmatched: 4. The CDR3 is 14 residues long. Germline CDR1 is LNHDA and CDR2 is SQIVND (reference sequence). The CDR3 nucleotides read TGTGCCAGTAGCGACAGGGGGCTAGCCGGGGAGCTGTTTTTT. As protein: CASSDRGLAGELFF.

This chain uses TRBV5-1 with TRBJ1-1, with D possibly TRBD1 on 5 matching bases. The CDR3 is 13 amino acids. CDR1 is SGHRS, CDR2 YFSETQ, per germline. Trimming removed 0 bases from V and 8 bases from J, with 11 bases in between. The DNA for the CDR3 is TGCGCCAGCAGCTTGGCAAGGAGGGGAGAAGCTTTCTTT. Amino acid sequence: CASSLARRGEAFF.

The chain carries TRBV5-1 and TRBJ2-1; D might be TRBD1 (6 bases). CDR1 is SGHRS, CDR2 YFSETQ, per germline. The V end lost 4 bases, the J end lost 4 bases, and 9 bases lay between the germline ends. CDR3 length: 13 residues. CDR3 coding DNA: TGCGCCAGCAGCCCCCAGGGGTACAATGAGCAGTTCTTC. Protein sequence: CASSPQGYNEQFF.

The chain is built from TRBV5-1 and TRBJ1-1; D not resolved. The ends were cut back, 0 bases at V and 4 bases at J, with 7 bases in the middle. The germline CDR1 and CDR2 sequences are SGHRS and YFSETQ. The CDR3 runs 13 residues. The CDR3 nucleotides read TGCGCCAGCAGCTTGGATTCGTTCACTGAAGCTTTCTTT. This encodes CASSLDSFTEAFF.

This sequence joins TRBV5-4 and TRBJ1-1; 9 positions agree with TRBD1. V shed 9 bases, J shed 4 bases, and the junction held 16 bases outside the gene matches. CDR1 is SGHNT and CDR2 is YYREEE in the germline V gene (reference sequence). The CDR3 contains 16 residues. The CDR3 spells CATTTAARQGVTEAFF. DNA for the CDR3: TGTGCCACCACCACAGCCGCGAGACAGGGGGTCACTGAAGCTTTCTTT.

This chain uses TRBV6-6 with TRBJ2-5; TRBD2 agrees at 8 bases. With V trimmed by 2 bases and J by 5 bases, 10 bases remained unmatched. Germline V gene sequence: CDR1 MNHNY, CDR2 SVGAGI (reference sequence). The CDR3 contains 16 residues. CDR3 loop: CASSYLRAGVAETQYF. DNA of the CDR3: TGTGCCAGCAGTTACCTAAGAGCGGGAGTTGCCGAGACCCAGTACTTC.

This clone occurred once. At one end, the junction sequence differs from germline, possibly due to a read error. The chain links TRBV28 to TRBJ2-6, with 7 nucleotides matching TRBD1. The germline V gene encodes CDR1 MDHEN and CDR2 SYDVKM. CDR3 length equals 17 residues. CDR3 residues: CASSFPGQISGANGLTF. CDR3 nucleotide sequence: TGTGCCAGCAGTTTCCCGGGACAGATCTCTGGGGCCAACGGCCTGACTTTC.

CDR3: CSGSEVAGGFETQYF. Written as DNA, the CDR3 is TGCAGCGGGTCGGAGGTCGCCGGCGGTTTTGAGACCCAGTACTTC. This chain links TRBV29-1 with TRBJ2-5; a possible D gene is TRBD2 (5 bases). From germline, CDR1 is SQVTM and CDR2 ANQGSEA. V was trimmed by 7 bases and J by 5 bases, leaving 23 bases between them. The CDR3 has 15 amino acids.

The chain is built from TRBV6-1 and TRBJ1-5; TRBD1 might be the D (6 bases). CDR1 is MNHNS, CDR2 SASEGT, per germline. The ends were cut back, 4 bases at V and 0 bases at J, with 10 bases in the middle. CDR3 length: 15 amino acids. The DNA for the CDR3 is TGTGCCAGCAGTGTACAGGGAAGTAGCAATCAGCCCCAGCATTTT. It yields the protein CASSVQGSSNQPQHF.

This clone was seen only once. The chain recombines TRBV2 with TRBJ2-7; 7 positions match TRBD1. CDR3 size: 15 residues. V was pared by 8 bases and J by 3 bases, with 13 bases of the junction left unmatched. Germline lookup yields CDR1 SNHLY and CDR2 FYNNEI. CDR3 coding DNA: TGTGCCAGCGCCCCCCCTATGACAGGGAGCTACGAGCAGTACTTC. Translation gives CASAPPMTGSYEQYF.

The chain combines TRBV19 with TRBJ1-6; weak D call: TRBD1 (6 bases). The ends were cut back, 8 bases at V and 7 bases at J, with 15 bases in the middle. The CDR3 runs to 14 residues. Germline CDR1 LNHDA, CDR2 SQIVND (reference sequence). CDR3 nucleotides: TGTGCCAGTGAATTCAGGGGTGGGAATTCACCCCTCCACTTT. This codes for CASEFRGGNSPLHF.

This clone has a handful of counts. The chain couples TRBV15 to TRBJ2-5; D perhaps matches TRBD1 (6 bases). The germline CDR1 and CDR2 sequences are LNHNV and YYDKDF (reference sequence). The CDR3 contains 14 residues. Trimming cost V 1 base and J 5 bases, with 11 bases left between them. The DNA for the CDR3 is TGTGCCACCAGCAGAGGACAGGAATGGGAGACCCAGTACTTC. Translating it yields CATSRGQEWETQYF.

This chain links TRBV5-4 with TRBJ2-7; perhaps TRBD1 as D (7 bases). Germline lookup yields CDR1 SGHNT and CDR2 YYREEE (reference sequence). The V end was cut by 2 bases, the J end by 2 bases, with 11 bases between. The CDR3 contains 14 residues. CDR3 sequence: CASSFAGQPYEQYF. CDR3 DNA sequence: TGTGCCAGCAGCTTCGCGGGACAGCCCTACGAGCAGTACTTC.

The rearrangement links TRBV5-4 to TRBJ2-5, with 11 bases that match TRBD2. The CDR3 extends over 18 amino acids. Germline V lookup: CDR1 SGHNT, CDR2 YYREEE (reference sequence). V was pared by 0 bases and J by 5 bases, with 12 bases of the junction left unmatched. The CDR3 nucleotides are TGTGCCAGCAGCTTGGCGGTTAGCGGGAGGGCCGGTTTGGAGACCCAGTACTTC. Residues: CASSLAVSGRAGLETQYF.